Listed here are 14 T cell receptor beta chains from one sample, sequenced in a study of blood T cell repertoires in COVID-19. Profiling relied on immunoSEQ multiplex PCR, and the TCRdb table lists in-frame clones only, not all of them. The sample records approximately 96,000 clones, 85% to 95% being singletons. The sequenced sample was peripheral blood. The receptors were gathered from a man in his sixties with acute or convalescent COVID-19.

The chain links TRBV6-5 to TRBJ1-2; TRBD1 agrees at 11 bases. The CDR3 is made up of 15 amino acids. In germline, CDR1 is MNHEY, CDR2 SVGAGI. The V segment lost 0 bases and the J segment 8 bases; nucleotides outside the gene matches: 5. In DNA, the CDR3 is TGTGCCAGCAGTTACTCCGGGACAGGGGGTTGGGGCTACACCTTC. Translation gives CASSYSGTGGWGYTF.

The J gene is TRBJ1-1, the V gene TRBV5-1, with D possibly TRBD1 on 5 matching bases. The ends were cut back, 2 bases at V and 1 base at J, with 12 bases in the middle. The CDR3 has 15 residues. Germline-derived CDR1 and CDR2 are SGHRS and YFSETQ. The chain's CDR3 is CASSLRGGWNTEAFF. CDR3 DNA sequence: TGCGCCAGCAGCTTAAGGGGTGGTTGGAACACTGAAGCTTTCTTT.

The chain couples TRBV19 to TRBJ1-1, with unresolved D. Germline CDR1 LNHDA, CDR2 SQIVND (reference sequence). Trimming took 0 bases from V and 4 from J, leaving 6 bases between them. This CDR3 has 13 residues. The CDR3 DNA is TGTGCCAGTAGTATAGAGAGGTTCACTGAAGCTTTCTTT. Protein product: CASSIERFTEAFF.

This sequence joins TRBV29-1 and TRBJ2-7; D might be TRBD1 (6 bases). Trimming took 5 bases from V and 3 from J, leaving 14 bases between them. This CDR3 has 13 residues. Germline CDR1 is SQVTM and CDR2 is ANQGSEA. Written as DNA, the CDR3 is TGCAGCGTTCGCCTGACAGGAAACTACGAGCAGTACTTC. This sequence encodes CSVRLTGNYEQYF.

J is TRBJ2-7 and V is TRBV12-3 or TRBV12-4, with 9 bases that match TRBD1. Trimming cost V 3 bases and J 4 bases; bases outside gene matches: 1. The CDR3 totals 13 residues. In DNA, the CDR3 is TGTGCCAGCAGTTTTGACAGGGGGTACGAGCAGTACTTC. Translation: CASSFDRGYEQYF.

The chain employs TRBV9 and TRBJ2-2; D is possibly TRBD2 (5 bases). V lost 0 bases, J lost 3 bases, and 9 bases lay in between. From germline, CDR1 is SGDLS and CDR2 YYNGEE. This CDR3 region has 15 residues. Here the CDR3 reads CASSVAGVDTGELFF. The CDR3 DNA reads as TGTGCCAGCAGCGTAGCCGGGGTGGACACCGGGGAGCTGTTTTTT.

This chain uses TRBV18 with TRBJ2-7, with TRBD1 as a possible D gene (5 bases). The V end lost 5 bases, the J end lost 1 base, and 15 bases lay between the germline ends. Germline CDR1 KGHSH, CDR2 LQKENI. This CDR3 comprises 15 residues. The CDR3 spells CASSFGAERSYEQYF. The CDR3 nucleotides are TGTGCCAGCTCATTTGGGGCGGAAAGGTCCTACGAGCAGTACTTC.

The chain carries TRBV27 and TRBJ2-1; no definite D call. This CDR3 spans 14 amino acids. CDR1 and CDR2 (germline): MNHEY, SMNVEV (reference sequence). V was shortened by 2 bases and J by 7 bases, with 12 bases between the two germline ends. CDR3 amino acids: CASSLISTGNEQFF. CDR3 nucleotide sequence: TGTGCCAGCAGTTTAATCTCGACCGGGAATGAGCAGTTCTTC.

V usage is TRBV5-1 and J usage is TRBJ1-1, with a weak D call TRBD1 (5 bases). V was cut by 0 bases and J by 8 bases, with 17 bases left in between. Germline values: CDR1 SGHRS, CDR2 YFSETQ. The length of the CDR3 is 15 residues. CDR3 DNA: TGCGCCAGCAGCTTGGGCGGGGTTACAGGTAACGAAGCTTTCTTT. This codes for CASSLGGVTGNEAFF.

The genes are TRBV28 and TRBJ1-1, with TRBD1 identical over 8 bases. The CDR3 totals 15 residues. Per the germline V gene, CDR1 is MDHEN and CDR2 is SYDVKM. Trimming at V came to 2 bases and at J to 3 bases, leaving 5 bases not matched to a gene. The CDR3 protein is CASSLKAGGYTEAFF. The CDR3, as DNA: TGTGCCAGCAGTTTAAAAGCAGGGGGCTACACTGAAGCTTTCTTT.

The chain combines TRBV3-1 (or the pseudogene TRBV3-2) with TRBJ1-5, with D hard to call. The CDR3 is 14 residues long. Germline V CDR1 and CDR2: LGHDT, YNNKEL (reference sequence). The V and J ends lost 1 base and 4 bases respectively, with 8 bases between them. CDR3 in DNA: TGTGCCAGCAGCCAAGGGGCAATTAATCAGCCCCAGCATTTT. Its translation is CASSQGAINQPQHF.

The gene calls are TRBV7-8 and TRBJ2-1, with 11 nucleotides matching TRBD2. With V trimmed by 1 base and J by 7 bases, 15 bases remained unmatched. The CDR3 sequence is 19 residues long. Germline V CDR1 and CDR2: SGHVS, FQNEAQ. The CDR3 region is CASSLVRLAGIGGVNEQFF. CDR3 coding DNA: TGTGCCAGCAGCTTAGTACGACTAGCGGGAATAGGTGGGGTAAATGAGCAGTTCTTC. The complete variable domain, with remaining parts taken from reference TRBV7-8 and TRBJ2-1, reads GAGVSQSPRYKVAKRGQDVALRCDPISGHVSLFWYQQALGQGPEFLTYFQNEAQLDKSGLPSDRFFAERPEGSVSTLKIQRTQQEDSAVYLCASSLVRLAGIGGVNEQFFGPGTRLTVL.

The chain joins TRBV24-1 to TRBJ2-2; the match to TRBD2 covers 13 bases. V was pared by 4 bases and J by 4 bases, with 11 bases of the junction left unmatched. Looked up from germline, CDR1 is KGHDR and CDR2 is SFDVKD. The CDR3 is made up of 19 amino acids. CDR3 DNA sequence: TGTGCCACCAGTGACCCGGCACTAGCGGGAGGGCCCGGCACCGGGGAGCTGTTTTTT. Translation gives CATSDPALAGGPGTGELFF.

This chain links TRBV15 with TRBJ2-4, with 11 bases aligning to TRBD2. The CDR3 spans 20 residues. Germline V gene lookup returns CDR1 LNHNV and CDR2 YYDKDF (reference sequence). The V segment lost 1 base and the J segment 1 base; nucleotides outside the gene matches: 12. The CDR3 region is CATSRVGVAGGGTAKNIQYF. The CDR3 bases are TGTGCCACCAGCAGAGTGGGGGTAGCGGGAGGGGGTACGGCCAAAAACATTCAGTACTTC.